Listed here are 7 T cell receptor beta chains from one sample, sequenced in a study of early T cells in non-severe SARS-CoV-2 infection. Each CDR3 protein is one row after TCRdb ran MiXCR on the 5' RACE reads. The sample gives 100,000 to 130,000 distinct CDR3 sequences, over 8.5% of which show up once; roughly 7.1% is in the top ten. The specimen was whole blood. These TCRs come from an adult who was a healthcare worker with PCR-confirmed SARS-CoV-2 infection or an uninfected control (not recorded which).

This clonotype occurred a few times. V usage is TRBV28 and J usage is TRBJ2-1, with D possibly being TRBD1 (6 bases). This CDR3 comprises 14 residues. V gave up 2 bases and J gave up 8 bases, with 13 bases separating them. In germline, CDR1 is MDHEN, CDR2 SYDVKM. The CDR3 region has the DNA TGTGCCAGCAGTTTAAGTCGTGGGGGCCATGAGCAGTTCTTC. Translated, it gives CASSLSRGGHEQFF.

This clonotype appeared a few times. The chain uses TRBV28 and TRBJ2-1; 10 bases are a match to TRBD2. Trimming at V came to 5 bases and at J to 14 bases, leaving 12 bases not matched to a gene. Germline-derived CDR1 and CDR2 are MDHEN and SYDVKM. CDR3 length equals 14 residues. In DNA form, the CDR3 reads TGTGCCAGCAGTCGAAACCCAGCGGGAGGGCCGGAGTTCTTC. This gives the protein CASSRNPAGGPEFF.

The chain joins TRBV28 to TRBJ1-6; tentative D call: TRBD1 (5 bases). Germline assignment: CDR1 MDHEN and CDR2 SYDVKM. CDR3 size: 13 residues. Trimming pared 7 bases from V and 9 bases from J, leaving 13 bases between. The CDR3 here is CASKGQLISPLHF. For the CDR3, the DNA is TGTGCCAGCAAGGGGCAGCTGATTTCACCCCTCCACTTT.

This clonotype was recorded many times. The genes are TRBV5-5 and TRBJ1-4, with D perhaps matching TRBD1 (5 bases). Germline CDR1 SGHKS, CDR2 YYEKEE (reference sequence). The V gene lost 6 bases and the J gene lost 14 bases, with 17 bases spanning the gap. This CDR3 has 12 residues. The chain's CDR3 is CASTLSGHHLFF. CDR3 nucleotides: TGTGCCAGCACTCTATCCGGACATCATCTGTTTTTT. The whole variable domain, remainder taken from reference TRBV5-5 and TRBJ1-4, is DAGVTQSPTHLIKTRGQQVTLRCSPISGHKSVSWYQQVLGQGPQFIFQYYEKEERGRGNFPDRFSARQFPNYSSELNVNALLLGDSALYLCASTLSGHHLFFGSGTQLSVL.

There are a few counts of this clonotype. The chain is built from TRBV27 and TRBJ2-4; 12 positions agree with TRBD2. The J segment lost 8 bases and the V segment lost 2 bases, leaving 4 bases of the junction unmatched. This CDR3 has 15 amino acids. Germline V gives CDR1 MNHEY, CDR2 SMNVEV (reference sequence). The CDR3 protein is CASSLRASGRDIQYF. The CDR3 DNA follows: TGTGCCAGCAGTTTAAGGGCTAGCGGGAGGGACATTCAGTACTTC.

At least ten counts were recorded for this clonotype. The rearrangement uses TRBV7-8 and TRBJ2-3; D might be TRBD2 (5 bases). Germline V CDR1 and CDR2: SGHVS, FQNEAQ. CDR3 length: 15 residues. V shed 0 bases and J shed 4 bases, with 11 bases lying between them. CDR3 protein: CASSLAGVGSDTQYF. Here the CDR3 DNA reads TGTGCCAGCAGCTTAGCGGGAGTGGGTTCAGATACGCAGTATTTT.

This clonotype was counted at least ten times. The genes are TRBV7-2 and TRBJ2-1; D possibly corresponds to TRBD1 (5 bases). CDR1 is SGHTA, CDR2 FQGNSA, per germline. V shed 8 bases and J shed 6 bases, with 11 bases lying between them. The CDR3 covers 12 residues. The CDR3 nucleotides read TGTGCCAGCGGAAGGGGTTCCAATGAGCAGTTCTTC. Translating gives CASGRGSNEQFF.